The T cell receptor (beta chain) described here comes from a study of shared clonotypes between healthy human individuals. Notes on the study in general: Relative to their counterparts shared across all four donors, non-shared clonotypes exhibited diminished generation probabilities.

Per the germline V gene, CDR1 is SEHNR and CDR2 is FQNEAQ (reference sequence). The junction had 3 bases not matched to a gene; V was cut back by 5 bases and J by 2 bases. The CDR3 is 14 amino acids. In the case of this clone: Its cognate antigen is unknown. Other nucleotide sequences from this sample produce the same CDR3.

Several immunoSEQ 96-well plates shared each subset's DNA, each plate a replicate. Methods used by the authors: Filtering differed for immunoSEQ, which gave only junction sequences without quality scores. Sequencing was performed with immunoSEQ multiplex PCR; in TCRdb, only in-frame clones are kept and a portion is missing. From that table come the V and J calls and clone size; the DNA was used to work out D and trimming. Here the sample spans 2,500,000 or so clones, more than 90% being singletons. V gene TRBV7-9 combines with J gene TRBJ1-3, with 7 bases matching TRBD1. Material for sequencing was naive CD4+ T cells sorted from blood. The sample's subset: CD45RA+ positively selected. The TCR was taken from a man aged 18 to 29 in good health. CDR3 sequence: CASSQTGAGNTIYF. The CDR3 nucleotides read TGTGCCAGCAGCCAAACAGGGGCTGGAAACACCATATATTTT.